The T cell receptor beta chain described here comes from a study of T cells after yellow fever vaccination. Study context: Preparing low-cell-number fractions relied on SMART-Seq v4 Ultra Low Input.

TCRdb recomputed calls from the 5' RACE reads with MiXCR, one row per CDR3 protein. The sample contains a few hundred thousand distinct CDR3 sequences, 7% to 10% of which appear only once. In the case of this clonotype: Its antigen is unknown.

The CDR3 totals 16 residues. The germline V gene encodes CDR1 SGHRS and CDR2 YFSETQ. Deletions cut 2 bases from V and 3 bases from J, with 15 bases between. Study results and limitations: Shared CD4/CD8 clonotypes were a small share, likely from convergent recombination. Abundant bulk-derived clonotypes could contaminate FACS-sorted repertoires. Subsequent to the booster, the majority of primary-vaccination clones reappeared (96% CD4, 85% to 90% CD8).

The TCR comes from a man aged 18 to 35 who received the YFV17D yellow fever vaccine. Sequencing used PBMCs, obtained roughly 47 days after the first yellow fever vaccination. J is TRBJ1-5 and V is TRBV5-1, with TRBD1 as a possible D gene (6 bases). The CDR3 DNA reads TGCGCCAGCAGCTTCGGCCCAACAGGGTCCAATCAGCCCCAGCATTTT. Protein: CASSFGPTGSNQPQHF. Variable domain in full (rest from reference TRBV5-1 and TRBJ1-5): KAGVTQTPRYLIKTRGQQVTLSCSPISGHRSVSWYQQTPGQGLQFLFEYFSETQRNKGNFPGRFSGRQFSNSRSEMNVSTLELGDSALYLCASSFGPTGSNQPQHFGDGTRLSIL.